These 22 T cell receptor beta chains came from one sample sequenced in a study of T cells after yellow fever vaccination. TCRdb reanalysed the 5' RACE reads using MiXCR and keeps one entry per CDR3 protein. The sample holds 250,000 to 400,000 distinct CDR3 sequences, over 3.5% seen once. The sample in question was PBMCs, obtained 15 days after the yellow fever booster vaccination. Source of these receptors: a young man who received the YFV17D yellow fever vaccine.

This clonotype was detected a few times. The V gene is TRBV9, the J gene TRBJ2-2, with D possibly being TRBD1 or TRBD2 (5 bases each). V lost 6 bases to trimming and J lost 7 bases, with 19 bases between them. CDR1 is SGDLS, CDR2 YYNGEE, per germline. This CDR3 has 15 residues. The CDR3: CASTAGTQNVGELFF. CDR3 in DNA: TGTGCCAGCACCGCCGGGACCCAGAATGTCGGGGAGCTGTTTTTT.

The chain recombines TRBV7-3 with TRBJ2-1; 7 bases are shared with TRBD2. The germline V gene has CDR1 SGHTA and CDR2 FQGTGA. The ends lost 2 bases at V and 0 bases at J; junction bases unmatched: 10. CDR3 size: 18 residues. CDR3 residues: CASSLWGGVTSSYNEQFF. The CDR3 nucleotides read TGTGCCAGCAGCTTATGGGGGGGGGTCACTAGCTCCTACAATGAGCAGTTCTTC.

The gene calls are TRBV10-3 and TRBJ2-1; TRBD2 matches at 9 bases. Trimming removed 6 bases from V and 2 bases from J; junction bases left unmatched: 8. The CDR3 consists of 16 residues. Germline V gene lookup returns CDR1 ENHRY and CDR2 SYGVKD. Here the CDR3 DNA reads TGTGCCATCAGCGAGGGGAGCGGGGGGACCTACAATGAGCAGTTCTTC. It codes for CAISEGSGGTYNEQFF.

This clonotype was counted ten times or more. The V gene is TRBV12-3 or TRBV12-4, the J gene TRBJ2-3, with D perhaps matching TRBD2 (6 bases). V gave up 5 bases and J gave up 7 bases, with 16 bases separating them. The CDR3 runs to 14 residues. The CDR3 nucleotides read TGTGCCAGCAGTCCTACGGGCGGGGTGAATACGCAGTATTTT. Translating gives CASSPTGGVNTQYF.

Only a few counts were recorded for this clonotype. CDR3 bases: TGCGCCAGCAGCAGGGGGCCCGGAGATACGCAGTATTTT. Residues: CASSRGPGDTQYF. The chain combines TRBV5-1 with TRBJ2-3, with 7 bases identical to TRBD1. V was clipped by 4 bases and J by 5 bases; unmatched bases: 4. Germline-derived CDR1 and CDR2 are SGHRS and YFSETQ. The CDR3 totals 13 residues.

In its sample, this clonotype was seen many times. This sequence joins TRBV5-1 and TRBJ2-3; D is possibly TRBD1 or TRBD2 (7 bases each). Trimming removed 7 bases from V and 5 bases from J, with 17 bases in between. CDR1 is SGHRS, CDR2 YFSETQ, per germline. This CDR3 spans 14 amino acids. CDR3: CASGQGGMIDTQYF. DNA of the CDR3: TGCGCCAGCGGCCAGGGGGGGATGATAGATACGCAGTATTTT.

V gene TRBV5-1 combines with J gene TRBJ1-4, with a tentative D call TRBD1 (6 bases). CDR1 is SGHRS and CDR2 is YFSETQ in the germline V gene. Trimming shortened V by 4 bases and J by 6 bases, and 13 bases separated the two germline ends. CDR3 length equals 14 residues. The DNA of the CDR3 is TGCGCCAGCAGCCTACAGGGTACGGATGAAAAACTGTTTTTT. Protein product: CASSLQGTDEKLFF.

This clonotype was counted between two and nine times. The chain couples TRBV6-6 to TRBJ2-7; D may correspond to TRBD1 or TRBD2 (7 bases each). Trimming cost V 4 bases and J 4 bases, with 14 bases left between them. Germline CDR1 and CDR2: MNHNY and SVGAGI (reference sequence). This CDR3 is 14 amino acids long. CDR3 in amino acids: CASSSQGGAYEQYF. In DNA, the CDR3 is TGTGCCAGCAGTTCTCAGGGGGGGGCGTACGAGCAGTACTTC.

This clonotype has at least ten counts. The J gene is TRBJ2-4, the V gene TRBV5-1; D perhaps matches TRBD2 (5 bases). This CDR3 contains 13 residues. Trimming shortened V by 2 bases and J by 4 bases, and 7 bases separated the two germline ends. CDR1 SGHRS and CDR2 YFSETQ come from the germline V gene. The CDR3 sequence: CASSLSGKNIQYF. DNA for the CDR3: TGCGCCAGCAGCTTATCGGGGAAAAACATTCAGTACTTC.

This clonotype was seen more than once but under ten times. V usage is TRBV7-3 and J usage is TRBJ2-1; D unresolved. The germline V gene encodes CDR1 SGHTA and CDR2 FQGTGA. The CDR3 has 15 residues. V was shortened by 3 bases and J by 8 bases, with 17 bases between the two germline ends. The CDR3 nucleotides are TGTGCCAGCAGCTTCCGGGCAGGTGGTTTCGATGAGCAGTTCTTC. This codes for CASSFRAGGFDEQFF.

This clonotype was seen many times. The V gene is TRBV7-9, the J gene TRBJ2-1, with 12 bases aligning to TRBD2. The CDR3 covers 14 residues. Germline V gene sequence: CDR1 SEHNR, CDR2 FQNEAQ (reference sequence). Germline trimming cut 3 bases from V and 10 bases from J; bases unmatched to any gene: 4. The CDR3 nucleotides are TGTGCCAGCAGCTTGCTAGCGGGGGGGAAAGAGCAGTTCTTC. Translating it yields CASSLLAGGKEQFF.

The chain uses TRBV7-8 and TRBJ2-5; 10 positions agree with TRBD2. The J segment lost 2 bases and the V segment lost 1 base, leaving 7 bases of the junction unmatched. The CDR3 has 17 residues. In germline, CDR1 is SGHVS, CDR2 FQNEAQ. The CDR3 DNA follows: TGTGCCAGCAGCTTAGTAGGGCTAGCGGGAGAGCAAGAGACCCAGTACTTC. Protein sequence: CASSLVGLAGEQETQYF. Variable domain in full (rest from reference TRBV7-8 and TRBJ2-5): GAGVSQSPRYKVAKRGQDVALRCDPISGHVSLFWYQQALGQGPEFLTYFQNEAQLDKSGLPSDRFFAERPEGSVSTLKIQRTQQEDSAVYLCASSLVGLAGEQETQYFGPGTRLLVL.

V gene TRBV7-7 combines with J gene TRBJ1-3; D gene ambiguous. The V gene lost 5 bases and the J gene lost 11 bases, with 22 bases spanning the gap. Germline V CDR1 and CDR2: SSHAT, FNYEAQ (reference sequence). CDR3 length: 15 amino acids. Here the CDR3 DNA reads TGTGCCAGCAGCCTACGAGATACAGCAATGTACCCCATATATTTT. This codes for CASSLRDTAMYPIYF.

This clonotype has at least ten counts. This rearrangement joins TRBV4-3 to TRBJ1-2; D is ambiguous. Between the trimmed V and J ends, which lost 0 bases and 4 bases, there was a span of 12 bases. Germline lookup yields CDR1 LGHNA and CDR2 YSLEER. This CDR3 has 15 residues. Written as DNA, the CDR3 is TGCGCCAGCAGCCAAGACCACATGGCCAGCTATGGCTACACCTTC. Its translation is CASSQDHMASYGYTF.

The table lists this clonotype with many counts. J is TRBJ2-5 and V is TRBV27; D may match TRBD1 or TRBD2 (6 bases each). Germline V gene data show CDR1 as MNHEY and CDR2 as SMNVEV (reference sequence). Trimming removed 8 bases from V and 5 bases from J, with 15 bases in between. There are 13 residues in the CDR3. The CDR3 reads CASARWGAETQYF. CDR3 bases: TGTGCCAGCGCCAGATGGGGGGCGGAGACCCAGTACTTC.

This clonotype was counted only a few times. The chain recombines TRBV4-3 with TRBJ2-1; 8 bases align to TRBD2. Germline V gene sequence: CDR1 LGHNA, CDR2 YSLEER. With 0 bases clipped from V and 4 bases from J, the junction kept 11 bases outside the gene matches. The CDR3 sequence is 18 residues long. CDR3 protein: CASSQEGGNSGAYNEQFF. Here the CDR3 DNA reads TGCGCCAGCAGCCAAGAAGGCGGCAATAGCGGGGCTTACAATGAGCAGTTCTTC.

This clonotype has a count of ten or more. One end of the junction varies from germline; a read error may be responsible. The rearrangement joins TRBV7-7 to TRBJ1-3; D is unclear. CDR1 and CDR2 from the germline V gene are SSHAT and FNYEAQ (reference sequence). The CDR3 is 14 residues long. The DNA of the CDR3 is TGTGCTAGCAGCGAGGGTCTCCCCGGAAACACCATATATTTT. It codes for CASSEGLPGNTIYF.

This clonotype was found many times. This chain uses TRBV9 with TRBJ1-6; unclear D gene. V lost 1 base, J lost 9 bases, and 14 bases lay in between. This CDR3 has 15 residues. In germline, CDR1 is SGDLS, CDR2 YYNGEE. This CDR3 is CASSVFATTGSPLHF. The DNA of the CDR3 is TGTGCCAGCAGCGTATTTGCAACCACGGGTTCACCCCTCCACTTT.

Points on this clonotype: A much larger clone differs from this one at a single base, so this may be a read error. J is TRBJ1-1 and V is TRBV20-1; D not resolved. The germline V gene encodes CDR1 DFQATT and CDR2 SNEGSKA (reference sequence). The length of the CDR3 is 13 residues. The V end lost 1 base, the J end lost 3 bases, and 9 bases lay between the germline ends. The CDR3 here is CSARVQEYTEAFF. The CDR3 bases are TGCAGTGCTAGAGTACAAGAGTACACTGAAGCTTTCTTT.

Many counts were recorded for this clonotype. The chain employs TRBV7-3 and TRBJ1-2, with unresolved D. V was trimmed by 0 bases and J by 8 bases, leaving 10 bases between them. The length of the CDR3 is 13 residues. The germline V gene encodes CDR1 SGHTA and CDR2 FQGTGA. CDR3 coding DNA: TGTGCCAGCAGCTTAACAGGGCTCGGGGGCTACACCTTC. Protein sequence: CASSLTGLGGYTF.

This chain connects TRBV18 to TRBJ2-5; maybe TRBD2 (6 bases). This CDR3 contains 13 residues. Germline V lookup: CDR1 KGHSH, CDR2 LQKENI. V lost 3 bases and J lost 4, with 9 bases in between. The CDR3 nucleotides read TGTGCCAGCTCACCCACAGCGGGAGAGACCCAGTACTTC. It encodes CASSPTAGETQYF. Variable domain in full (rest from reference TRBV18 and TRBJ2-5): NAGVMQNPRHLVRRRGQEARLRCSPMKGHSHVYWYRQLPEEGLKFMVYLQKENIIDESGMPKERFSAEFPKEGPSILRIQQVVRGDSAAYFCASSPTAGETQYFGPGTRLLVL.

This sequence joins TRBV9 and TRBJ2-2; 7 nucleotides align to TRBD1. V shed 4 bases, J shed 0 bases, and the junction held 9 bases outside the gene matches. Germline V lookup: CDR1 SGDLS, CDR2 YYNGEE. The CDR3 extends over 17 amino acids. This CDR3 is CASSQGGLSPNTGELFF. Here the CDR3 DNA reads TGTGCCAGCAGCCAAGGGGGCTTGTCCCCGAACACCGGGGAGCTGTTTTTT.